This T cell receptor (beta chain) was documented in a study of cytomegalovirus exposure and HLA in healthy donors. Study-wide results and limits: Some highly shared sequence variants likely arose as a pipeline artifact. Associated with cytomegalovirus, according to the listing, were around 160 TCR beta chains. It was reported that TCR beta sequences correctly inferred the HLA-A and HLA-B alleles for most subjects.

Looked up from germline, CDR1 is SGHRS and CDR2 is YFSETQ. V shed 4 bases and J 3 bases; nucleotides not matched to a gene: 9. This CDR3 has 16 residues. This clone has more than one count but fewer than ten. Its antigen is not identified. The PCR employed 60 Vbeta primers together with 13 Jbeta primers. Authors' methods: Per a later analysis, the number of unique TCR beta chains was around 80 million, of which 8.5 million to 11 million were shared. Assay: immunoSEQ multiplex PCR; the TCRdb copy retains only in-frame clones and omits some. D and trimming come from the DNA, and the V and J calls and clone size come from that table. The profile shows hundreds of thousands of clones, 70% to 80% of them singletons.

The V and J genes are TRBV5-1 and TRBJ2-7; 11 bases map to TRBD2. The sequenced sample consisted of PBMCs. This receptor was identified in a man aged 35 to 55 in good health and CMV-seronegative. The CDR3 DNA reads TGCGCCAGCAGCATAGCCGGGACTAGCGGAGTCTACGAGCAGTACTTC. It codes for CASSIAGTSGVYEQYF.